The clone carrying this TCR beta chain was recorded at least ten times. A single record per CDR3 protein comes from TCRdb applying MiXCR to the 5' RACE reads. The profile covers tens of thousands of distinct CDR3 sequences, with about 6% appearing a single time and more than 35% taken by the ten largest. This record belongs to a study of T cells after yellow fever vaccination. This CDR3 region has 17 residues. Germline CDR1 and CDR2: SEHNR and FQNEAQ (reference sequence). The germline V and J ends were trimmed by 1 base and 1 base, with 16 bases remaining between them. This rearrangement joins TRBV7-9 to TRBJ1-1, with D possibly TRBD1 on 5 matching bases. The sample in question was CD8+ T cells sorted from PBMCs, obtained about 41 days after the first yellow fever vaccination. The clonotype originates from a man aged 18 to 35 who received the YFV17D yellow fever vaccine. CDR3 sequence (DNA): TGTGCCAGCAGCTTAGAGAGATGGGGACTGACGAACACTGAAGCTTTCTTT. This gives the protein CASSLERWGLTNTEAFF. Combining the CDR3 with reference TRBV7-9 and TRBJ1-1 gives the whole variable domain DTGVSQNPRHKITKRGQNVTFRCDPISEHNRLYWYRQTLGQGPEFLTYFQNEAQLEKSRLLSDRFSAERPKGSFSTLEIQRTEQGDSAMYLCASSLERWGLTNTEAFFGQGTRLTVV.